These 9 T cell receptor beta chains were all obtained from the same sample, sequenced in a study of cytomegalovirus exposure and HLA in healthy donors. Primers: 60 Vbeta forward and 13 Jbeta reverse. Only in-frame clones appear in the TCRdb table, and some are missing; sequencing was by immunoSEQ multiplex PCR. The top ten hold 2% to 3% of the sample, which has about 170,000 clones, roughly 84% seen once. Sequencing used PBMCs. The receptors come from a man younger than 40 in good health and CMV-seropositive.

Notes on this clone: Distinct nucleotide sequences in the sample also encode this CDR3. This rearrangement joins TRBV18 to TRBJ1-4; no definite D call. V was trimmed by 0 bases and J by 0 bases, leaving 5 bases between them. The CDR3 sequence is 15 residues long. Looked up from germline, CDR1 is KGHSH and CDR2 is LQKENI. CDR3 residues: CASSPPRATNEKLFF. The DNA for the CDR3 is TGTGCCAGCTCACCACCGAGGGCAACTAATGAAAAACTGTTTTTT.

The rearrangement links TRBV29-1 to TRBJ2-2, with TRBD1 as a possible D gene (6 bases). Germline V gene lookup returns CDR1 SQVTM and CDR2 ANQGSEA. Trimming shortened V by 4 bases and J by 5 bases, and 17 bases separated the two germline ends. The CDR3 extends over 15 amino acids. The CDR3: CSVGDLDRGTGELFF. DNA of the CDR3: TGCAGCGTTGGAGATTTGGACAGAGGAACCGGGGAGCTGTTTTTT.

The genes are TRBV5-4 and TRBJ2-5, with a possible D match to TRBD2 (6 bases). This CDR3 spans 13 amino acids. Per germline, CDR1 SGHNT and CDR2 YYREEE (reference sequence). V lost 2 bases to trimming and J lost 4 bases, with 9 bases between them. The CDR3 DNA reads TGTGCCAGCAGCTTACAAGCGGGAGAGACCCAGTACTTC. It encodes CASSLQAGETQYF.

This rearrangement joins TRBV19 to TRBJ2-5; tentatively, D is TRBD2 (6 bases). The CDR3 is 14 residues long. V lost 3 bases and J lost 7, with 15 bases in between. CDR1 is LNHDA, CDR2 SQIVND, per germline (reference sequence). The CDR3 DNA reads TGTGCCAGTAGTATCACCGGAGGGTTGGGGACCCAGTACTTC. Its protein product is CASSITGGLGTQYF.

The chain carries TRBV2 and TRBJ2-1, with 7 bases fitting TRBD2. J gave up 8 bases and V 4 bases, and 11 bases lay outside the gene matches. Germline CDR1 and CDR2: SNHLY and FYNNEI. This CDR3 has 15 amino acids. As DNA, the CDR3 is TGTGCCAGCAGTGTTCGGTTCGCGACTAGCCATGAGCAGTTCTTC. It specifies CASSVRFATSHEQFF.

In its sample, this clone was seen a few times. CDR3 loop: CASSQDQYQGPNEKLFF. In nucleotides, the CDR3 is TGCGCCAGCAGCCAAGATCAGTATCAGGGCCCAAATGAAAAACTGTTTTTT. V and J are TRBV4-3 and TRBJ1-4; D might be TRBD1 (5 bases). Between the trimmed V and J ends, which lost 0 bases and 5 bases, there was a span of 16 bases. CDR1 is LGHNA and CDR2 is YSLEER in the germline V gene. The CDR3 consists of 17 residues.

The chain carries TRBV30 and TRBJ1-5, with D possibly matching TRBD1 (5 bases). The germline V and J ends were trimmed by 0 bases and 3 bases, with 18 bases remaining between them. CDR3 length: 17 amino acids. Germline lookup yields CDR1 GTSNPN and CDR2 SVGIG (reference sequence). As DNA, the CDR3 is TGTGCCTGGAGTGTACAAGGAGGGGCGTATCCCAATCAGCCCCAGCATTTT. Translated: CAWSVQGGAYPNQPQHF. The whole variable domain, remainder taken from reference TRBV30 and TRBJ1-5, is SQTIHQWPATLVQPVGSPLSLECTVEGTSNPNLYWYRQAAGRGLQLLFYSVGIGQISSEVPQNLSASRPQDRQFILSSKKLLLSDSGFYLCAWSVQGGAYPNQPQHFGDGTRLSIL.

The rearrangement joins TRBV4-3 to TRBJ2-1; no clear D gene. Germline V gene sequence: CDR1 LGHNA, CDR2 YSLEER. Trimming removed 4 bases at V and 0 bases at J, with 10 bases between. The CDR3 consists of 15 residues. CDR3 residues: CASSRDSSSYNEQFF. In DNA form, the CDR3 reads TGCGCCAGCAGCCGAGACTCCAGCTCCTACAATGAGCAGTTCTTC.

The chain carries TRBV19 and TRBJ2-1; TRBD2 agrees at 9 bases. This CDR3 contains 17 residues. Losses at the gene ends were 4 bases for V and 0 bases for J; bases not matched to a gene: 7. Germline loops: CDR1 LNHDA, CDR2 SQIVND (reference sequence). CDR3 in DNA: TGTGCCAGTAGTAATAAGCGGGAGGTGCTCTCCTACAATGAGCAGTTCTTC. Translated: CASSNKREVLSYNEQFF.